Presented here are 25 T cell receptor beta chains from one specimen sequenced in a study of regulatory T cells in long-lasting Graves disease. Time point: newly diagnosed GD, antithyroid drugs for less than 3 months. RNA isolated from PBMCs was used to make the TCR library. Investigators prepared the TCR beta libraries by applying iRepertoire HTBI primers and Arm-PCR of CDR3 regions. TCRdb passed the multiplex PCR reads through MiXCR, listing each CDR3 protein once. In the table there are about 240,000 distinct CDR3 sequences, 20% to 25% of which are singletons. The input for sequencing was peripheral blood mononuclear cells (PBMCs), taken at new diagnosis, from a patient treated with antithyroid drugs. These TCRs come from a female donor with Graves disease.

This clonotype has more than one count but fewer than ten. This chain joins TRBV20-1 and TRBJ2-2; the D gene is possibly TRBD2 (7 bases). Per germline, CDR1 DFQATT and CDR2 SNEGSKA (reference sequence). The V gene lost 3 bases and the J gene lost 4 bases, with 15 bases spanning the gap. The CDR3 length is 15 residues. The CDR3 loop is CSASSAGAPTGELFF. CDR3 nucleotide sequence: TGCAGTGCTAGTTCGGCGGGGGCCCCCACCGGGGAGCTGTTTTTT.

The sample holds many counts of this clonotype. V usage is TRBV6-2 or TRBV6-3 and J usage is TRBJ2-1; D possibly corresponds to TRBD1 (5 bases). The ends were cut back, 5 bases at V and 1 base at J, with 12 bases in the middle. CDR1 and CDR2 (germline): MNHEY, SVGEGT. This CDR3 comprises 15 residues. The DNA of the CDR3 is TGTGCCAGCAGTCCAGGGATTTGGTCCTACAATGAGCAGTTCTTC. Translation gives CASSPGIWSYNEQFF.

This clonotype was picked up many times. The chain carries TRBV30 and TRBJ2-5; D is ambiguous. This CDR3 is 12 amino acids long. Trimming removed 4 bases from V and 4 bases from J, with 10 bases in between. Germline-derived CDR1 and CDR2 are GTSNPN and SVGIG (reference sequence). CDR3 sequence: CAWNPIGETQYF. CDR3 DNA: TGTGCCTGGAACCCTATAGGAGAGACCCAGTACTTC.

There are many counts of this clonotype. The chain carries TRBV12-3 or TRBV12-4 and TRBJ1-2, with a possible D match to TRBD1 (6 bases). The CDR3 totals 13 residues. V lost 6 bases to trimming and J lost 4 bases, with 12 bases between them. In DNA form, the CDR3 reads TGTGCCAGCAGCCGGGACACCTTCTATGGCTACACCTTC. The encoded protein is CASSRDTFYGYTF.

This clonotype was picked up many times. The V gene is TRBV27, the J gene TRBJ2-1; 7 bases align to TRBD1. The CDR3 spans 15 residues. V dropped 5 bases and J dropped 6; count of bases not matched to a gene: 10. The germline CDR1 and CDR2 sequences are MNHEY and SMNVEV (reference sequence). This CDR3 reads CASSAPGQSINEQFF. The DNA for the CDR3 is TGTGCCAGCAGTGCCCCGGGACAGTCGATCAATGAGCAGTTCTTC.

As to this clonotype: Given the absence of the conserved phenylalanine or tryptophan at the CDR3 end, a read error is likely. The DNA is omitted, as the CDR3 cannot be located on it reliably, and the CDR3 follows TCRdb's listing. The V and J genes are TRBV5-4 and TRBJ2-7; TRBD2 is taken as the D call from the table, unchecked against the DNA. The germline CDR1 and CDR2 sequences are SGHNT and YYREEE (reference sequence). The CDR3 sequence runs 10 residues, both termini included. CDR3 sequence reads: CAQVPSRRRA.

In this sample, this clonotype turned up a few times. The rearrangement links TRBV14 to TRBJ2-3; 9 bases line up with TRBD1. V trimming: 4 bases; J trimming: 4 bases; junction bases outside the gene matches: 3. The CDR3 contains 14 residues. Germline V CDR1 and CDR2: SGHDN, FVKESK. CDR3 nucleotide sequence: TGTGCCAGCAGCCGGGACAGGGCCCCAGATACGCAGTATTTT. Encoded protein: CASSRDRAPDTQYF.

V gene TRBV11-2 combines with J gene TRBJ2-7, with 10 bases matching TRBD1. The CDR3 spans 16 residues. With 6 bases clipped from V and 2 bases from J, the junction kept 10 bases outside the gene matches. CDR1 and CDR2 (germline): SGHAT, FQNNGV. The CDR3 is CASSSRGQGIPYEQYF. As DNA, the CDR3 is TGTGCCAGCAGTTCGCGGGGACAGGGGATCCCCTACGAGCAGTACTTC.

This clonotype appeared many times. The V gene is TRBV7-9, the J gene TRBJ2-3; weak D call: TRBD1 (6 bases). CDR1 SEHNR and CDR2 FQNEAQ come from the germline V gene (reference sequence). The CDR3 spans 15 residues. Trimming removed 5 bases from V and 1 base from J, with 13 bases in between. The CDR3 bases are TGTGCCAGCAGCACACGGGACACACGCACAGATACGCAGTATTTT. The encoded protein is CASSTRDTRTDTQYF.

This clonotype was picked up a small number of times. The chain employs TRBV5-4 and TRBJ1-2; 7 bases line up with TRBD1. This CDR3 is 14 amino acids long. CDR1 SGHNT and CDR2 YYREEE come from the germline V gene (reference sequence). The V segment lost 5 bases and the J segment 7 bases; nucleotides outside the gene matches: 11. CDR3 sequence reads: CASRNRQGSGGYTF. The CDR3 DNA reads as TGTGCCAGCAGAAACCGACAGGGTAGTGGTGGCTACACCTTC. The full variable domain, its missing parts supplied by reference TRBV5-4 and TRBJ1-2, is ETGVTQSPTHLIKTRGQQVTLRCSSQSGHNTVSWYQQALGQGPQFIFQYYREEENGRGNFPPRFSGLQFPNYSSELNVNALELDDSALYLCASRNRQGSGGYTFGSGTRLTVV.

There are many counts of this clonotype. The chain carries TRBV29-1 and TRBJ2-1, with D tentatively TRBD2 (7 bases). Germline V lookup: CDR1 SQVTM, CDR2 ANQGSEA. This CDR3 comprises 13 residues. V was clipped by 6 bases and J by 3 bases, with 12 bases between them. The DNA of the CDR3 is TGCAGCGTCGGAGGGGGGGGCTACAATGAGCAGTTCTTC. This sequence encodes CSVGGGGYNEQFF.

This clonotype turned up a few times. Since the CDR3 does not end with the conserved phenylalanine or tryptophan, this likely comes from a read error. V gene TRBV20-1 combines with J gene TRBJ1-1, with unresolved D. The CDR3 runs to 14 residues. Looked up from germline, CDR1 is DFQATT and CDR2 is SNEGSKA (reference sequence). Trimming left V 4 bases short and J 1 base short, with 13 bases between. The CDR3 region is CSAKQSTKNTEAFL. DNA of the CDR3: TGCAGTGCTAAACAGAGTACCAAGAACACTGAAGCTTTCCTT.

This clonotype was found many times. V is TRBV6-5 and J is TRBJ1-4; 7 nucleotides align to TRBD1. The CDR3 is 17 amino acids. Germline values: CDR1 MNHEY, CDR2 SVGAGI. The junction had 8 bases not matched to a gene; V was cut back by 0 bases and J by 4 bases. CDR3 DNA sequence: TGTGCCAGCAGTTACTCGAGGCAGGGGGAGATTAATGAAAAACTGTTTTTT. Protein product: CASSYSRQGEINEKLFF.

There are many counts of this clonotype. The chain joins TRBV10-2 to TRBJ1-1, with 7 bases aligning to TRBD1. The CDR3 contains 16 residues. V lost 7 bases and J lost 0; bases outside the gene matches: 11. In germline, CDR1 is WSHSY, CDR2 SAAADI. The chain's CDR3 is CASMGGQPFMNTEAFF. Written as DNA, the CDR3 is TGCGCCAGCATGGGGGGACAGCCTTTCATGAACACTGAAGCTTTCTTT.

This clonotype was detected ten times or more. The chain carries TRBV10-3 and TRBJ2-2; possibly TRBD2 for D (7 bases). Trimming cost V 7 bases and J 0 bases, with 9 bases left between them. The CDR3 is 14 amino acids. Germline CDR1 is ENHRY and CDR2 is SYGVKD. The CDR3 region is CAITGGPNTGELFF. CDR3 coding DNA: TGTGCCATCACCGGGGGGCCGAACACCGGGGAGCTGTTTTTT.

In this sample, this clonotype turned up many times. V gene TRBV30 combines with J gene TRBJ1-3; the D is unclear. CDR1 and CDR2 from the germline V gene are GTSNPN and SVGIG (reference sequence). The CDR3 runs 14 residues. The CDR3 protein is CVLTGEYSGNTIYF. CDR3 DNA sequence: TGTGTCCTGACTGGGGAATACTCTGGAAACACCATATATTTT. The full variable domain, rest sourced from reference TRBV30 and TRBJ1-3, is SQTIHQWPATLVQPVGSPLSLECTVEGTSNPNLYWYRQAAGRGLQLLFYSVGIGQISSEVPQNLSASRPQDRQFILSSKKLLLSDSGFYLCVLTGEYSGNTIYFGEGSWLTVV.

In this sample, this clonotype turned up many times. This chain links TRBV24-1 with TRBJ2-5, with 9 nucleotides matching TRBD2. Germline-derived CDR1 and CDR2 are KGHDR and SFDVKD. Trimming removed 1 base from V and 5 bases from J; junction bases left unmatched: 7. The CDR3 sequence is 16 residues long. The CDR3, as DNA: TGTGCCACCAGTGATTTCAGGCGGGAGGGCGTGGAGACCCAGTACTTC. It is translated as CATSDFRREGVETQYF.

This clonotype was detected ten times or more. The chain recombines TRBV6-1 with TRBJ2-3; a possible D gene is TRBD2 (6 bases). The CDR3 consists of 17 residues. Trimming left V 7 bases short and J 2 bases short, with 22 bases between. Germline loops: CDR1 MNHNS, CDR2 SASEGT. CDR3 in DNA: TGTGCCAGCACCACTGACGGGTGGCGGGAATACACAGATACGCAGTATTTT. As protein: CASTTDGWREYTDTQYF.

This clonotype was seen many times. J is TRBJ1-5 and V is TRBV30; D call uncertain. Germline V gene sequence: CDR1 GTSNPN, CDR2 SVGIG (reference sequence). This CDR3 has 14 amino acids. Trimming shortened V by 0 bases and J by 1 base, and 7 bases separated the two germline ends. The CDR3: CAWSVRGSNQPQHF. DNA for the CDR3: TGTGCCTGGAGTGTACGTGGAAGCAATCAGCCCCAGCATTTT.

Only one count was recorded for this clonotype. A clone one base away is much larger, so this may be a read error. This chain connects TRBV6-2 or TRBV6-3 to TRBJ2-3; possible D gene TRBD2, 6 bases. Per germline, CDR1 MNHEY and CDR2 SVGEGT. V gave up 5 bases and J gave up 4 bases, with 22 bases separating them. CDR3 length: 17 amino acids. The CDR3 sequence: CASSERLEATRPDTQYF. Written as DNA, the CDR3 is TGTGCCAGCAGTGAAAGACTAGAGGCTACGAGGCCAGATACGCAGTATTTT.

For the CDR3, the DNA is TGTGCCATCAGTGAGGACGGGGGATTCTCCTACGAGCAGTACTTC. Translating gives CAISEDGGFSYEQYF. The chain joins TRBV10-3 to TRBJ2-5; D perhaps matches TRBD2 (6 bases). The J call may be wrong; the DNA end is better matched by TRBJ2-7. The germline CDR1 and CDR2 sequences are ENHRY and SYGVKD. This CDR3 is 15 amino acids long.

This clonotype was counted many times. This rearrangement joins TRBV6-1 to TRBJ2-1, with D possibly matching TRBD2 (5 bases). This CDR3 spans 16 amino acids. CDR1 MNHNS and CDR2 SASEGT come from the germline V gene. Trimming removed 8 bases from V and 4 bases from J, with 21 bases in between. The CDR3: CASRVGRRLNYNEQFF. CDR3 nucleotides: TGTGCCAGCCGGGTAGGACGGAGGCTCAATTACAATGAGCAGTTCTTC.

This clonotype was counted ten times or more. V is TRBV6-2 or TRBV6-3 and J is TRBJ2-3; D unresolved. The germline gives CDR1 MNHEY, CDR2 SVGEGT. V lost 7 bases, J lost 2 bases, and 19 bases lay in between. The CDR3 covers 16 residues. The CDR3 protein is CASTPLKSGPTDTQYF. Written as DNA, the CDR3 is TGTGCCAGCACCCCTCTGAAATCCGGACCCACAGATACGCAGTATTTT.

This clonotype came up many times. The genes are TRBV7-3 and TRBJ1-1; maybe TRBD1 (5 bases). Per germline, CDR1 SGHTA and CDR2 FQGTGA. V lost 5 bases to trimming and J lost 11 bases, with 18 bases between them. CDR3 length equals 13 residues. This chain's CDR3 is CASSPTCRVDAFF. CDR3 coding DNA: TGTGCCAGCAGCCCGACCTGCAGGGTGGACGCTTTCTTT.

V usage is TRBV9 and J usage is TRBJ2-1; D remains ambiguous. Trimming shortened V by 2 bases and J by 1 base, and 13 bases separated the two germline ends. Germline lookup yields CDR1 SGDLS and CDR2 YYNGEE. This CDR3 spans 16 amino acids. CDR3 DNA: TGTGCCAGCAGCGTTGGCCAAGGGTGGTCCTACAATGAGCAGTTCTTC. It encodes CASSVGQGWSYNEQFF.